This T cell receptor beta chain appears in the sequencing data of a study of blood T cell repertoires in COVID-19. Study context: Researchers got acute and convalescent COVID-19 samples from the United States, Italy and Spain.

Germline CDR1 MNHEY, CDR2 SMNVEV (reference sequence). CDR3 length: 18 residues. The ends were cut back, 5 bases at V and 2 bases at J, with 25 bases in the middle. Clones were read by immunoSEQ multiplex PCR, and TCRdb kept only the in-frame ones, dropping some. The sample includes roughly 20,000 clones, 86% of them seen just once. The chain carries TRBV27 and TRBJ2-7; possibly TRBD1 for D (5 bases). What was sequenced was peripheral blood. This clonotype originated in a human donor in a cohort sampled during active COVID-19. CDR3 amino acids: CASSTHSGQGRIAYEQYF. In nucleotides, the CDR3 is TGTGCCAGCAGTACCCACTCCGGCCAGGGAAGGATCGCCTACGAGCAGTACTTC.